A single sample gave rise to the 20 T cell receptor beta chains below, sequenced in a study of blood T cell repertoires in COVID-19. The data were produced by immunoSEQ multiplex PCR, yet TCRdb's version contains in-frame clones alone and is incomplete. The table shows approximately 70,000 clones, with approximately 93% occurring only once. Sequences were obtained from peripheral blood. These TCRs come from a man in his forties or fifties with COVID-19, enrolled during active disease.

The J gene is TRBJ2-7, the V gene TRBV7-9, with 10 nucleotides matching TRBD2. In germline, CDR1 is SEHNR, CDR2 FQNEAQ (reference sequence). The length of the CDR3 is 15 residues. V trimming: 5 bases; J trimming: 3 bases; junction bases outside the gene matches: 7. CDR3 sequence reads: CASSPGLAVIYEQYF. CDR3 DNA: TGTGCCAGCAGCCCCGGACTAGCGGTAATCTACGAGCAGTACTTC. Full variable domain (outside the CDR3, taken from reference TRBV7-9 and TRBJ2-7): DTGVSQNPRHKITKRGQNVTFRCDPISEHNRLYWYRQTLGQGPEFLTYFQNEAQLEKSRLLSDRFSAERPKGSFSTLEIQRTEQGDSAMYLCASSPGLAVIYEQYFGPGTRLTVT.

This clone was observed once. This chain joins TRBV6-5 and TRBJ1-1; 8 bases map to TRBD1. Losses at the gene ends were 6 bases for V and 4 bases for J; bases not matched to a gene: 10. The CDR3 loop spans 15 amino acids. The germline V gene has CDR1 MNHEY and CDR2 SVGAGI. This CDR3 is CASSRATGAGTEAFF. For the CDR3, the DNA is TGTGCCAGCAGCCGCGCGACAGGGGCGGGCACTGAAGCTTTCTTT.

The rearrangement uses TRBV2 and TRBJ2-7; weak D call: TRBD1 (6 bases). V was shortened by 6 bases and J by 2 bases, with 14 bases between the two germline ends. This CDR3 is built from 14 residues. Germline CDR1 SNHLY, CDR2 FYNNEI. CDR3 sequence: CASRERQATYEQYV. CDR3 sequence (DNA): TGTGCCAGCAGGGAGCGACAGGCTACCTACGAGCAGTACGTC.

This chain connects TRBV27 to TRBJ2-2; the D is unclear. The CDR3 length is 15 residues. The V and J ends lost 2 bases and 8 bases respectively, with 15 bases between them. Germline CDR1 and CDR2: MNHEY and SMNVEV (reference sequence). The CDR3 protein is CASSLGVAAPGELFF. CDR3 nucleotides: TGTGCCAGCAGTTTAGGTGTGGCGGCGCCAGGGGAGCTGTTTTTT.

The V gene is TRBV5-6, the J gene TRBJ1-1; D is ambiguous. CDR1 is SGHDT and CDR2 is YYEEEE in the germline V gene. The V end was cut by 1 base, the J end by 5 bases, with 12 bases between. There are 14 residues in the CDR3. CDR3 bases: TGTGCCAGCAGCTTGAGTCGGGGATGGACTGAAGCTTTCTTT. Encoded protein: CASSLSRGWTEAFF.

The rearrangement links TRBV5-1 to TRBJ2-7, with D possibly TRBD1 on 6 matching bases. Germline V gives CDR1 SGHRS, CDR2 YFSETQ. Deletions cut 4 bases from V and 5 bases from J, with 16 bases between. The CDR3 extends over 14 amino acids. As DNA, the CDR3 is TGCGCCAGCAGCCCAACGACAGGTATGCACGAGCAGTACTTC. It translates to CASSPTTGMHEQYF.

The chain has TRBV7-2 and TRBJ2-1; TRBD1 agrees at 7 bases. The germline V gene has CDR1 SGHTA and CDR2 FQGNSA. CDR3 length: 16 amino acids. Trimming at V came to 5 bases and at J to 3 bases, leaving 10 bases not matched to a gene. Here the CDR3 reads CASSISGTANYNEQFF. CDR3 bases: TGTGCCAGCAGCATTTCCGGGACAGCCAACTACAATGAGCAGTTCTTC.

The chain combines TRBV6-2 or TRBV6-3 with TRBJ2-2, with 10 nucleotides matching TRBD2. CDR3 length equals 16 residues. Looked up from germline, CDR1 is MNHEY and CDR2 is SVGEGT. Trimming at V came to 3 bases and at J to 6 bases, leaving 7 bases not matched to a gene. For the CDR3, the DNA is TGTGCCAGCAGTTATTCCAGCGGGAGGGCGTCCGGGGAGCTGTTTTTT. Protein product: CASSYSSGRASGELFF.

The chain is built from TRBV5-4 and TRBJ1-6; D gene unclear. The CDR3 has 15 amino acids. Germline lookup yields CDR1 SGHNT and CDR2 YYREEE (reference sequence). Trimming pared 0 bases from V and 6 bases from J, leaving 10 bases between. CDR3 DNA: TGTGCCAGCAGCTTGGACCCTCTACCTAATTCACCCCTCCACTTT. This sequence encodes CASSLDPLPNSPLHF.

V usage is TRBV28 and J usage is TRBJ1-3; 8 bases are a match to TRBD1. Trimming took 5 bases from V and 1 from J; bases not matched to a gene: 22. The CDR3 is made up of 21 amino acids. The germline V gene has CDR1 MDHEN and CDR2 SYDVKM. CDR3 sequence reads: CASSPKTGTGFGFRSGNTIYF. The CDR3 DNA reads TGTGCCAGCAGTCCGAAAACCGGGACAGGATTCGGGTTTCGATCTGGAAACACCATATATTTT.

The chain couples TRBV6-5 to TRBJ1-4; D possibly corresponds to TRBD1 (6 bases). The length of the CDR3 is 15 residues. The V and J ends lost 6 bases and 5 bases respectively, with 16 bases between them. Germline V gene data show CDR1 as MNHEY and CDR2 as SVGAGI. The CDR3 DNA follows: TGTGCCAGCAGGCCCCGACAGGTGCGGAATGAAAAACTGTTTTTT. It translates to CASRPRQVRNEKLFF.

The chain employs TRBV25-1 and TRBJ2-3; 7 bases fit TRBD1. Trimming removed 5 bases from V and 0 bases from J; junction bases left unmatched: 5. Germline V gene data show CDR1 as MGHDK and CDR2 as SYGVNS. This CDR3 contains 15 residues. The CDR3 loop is CASSRGTASTDTQYF. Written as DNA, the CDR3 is TGTGCCAGCAGTCGAGGGACAGCCAGCACAGATACGCAGTATTTT.

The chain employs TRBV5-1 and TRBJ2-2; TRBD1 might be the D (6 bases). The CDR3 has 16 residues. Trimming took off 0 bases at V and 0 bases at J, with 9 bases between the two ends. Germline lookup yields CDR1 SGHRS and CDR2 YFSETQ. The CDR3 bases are TGCGCCAGCAGCTTGGCCCGGACAGCGAACACCGGGGAGCTGTTTTTT. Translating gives CASSLARTANTGELFF.

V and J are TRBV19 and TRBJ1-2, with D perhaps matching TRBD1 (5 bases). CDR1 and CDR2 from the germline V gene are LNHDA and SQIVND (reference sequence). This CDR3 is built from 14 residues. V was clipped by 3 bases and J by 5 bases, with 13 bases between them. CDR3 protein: CASSIGRVEYGYTF. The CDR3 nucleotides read TGTGCCAGTAGTATCGGCAGGGTCGAGTATGGCTACACCTTC.

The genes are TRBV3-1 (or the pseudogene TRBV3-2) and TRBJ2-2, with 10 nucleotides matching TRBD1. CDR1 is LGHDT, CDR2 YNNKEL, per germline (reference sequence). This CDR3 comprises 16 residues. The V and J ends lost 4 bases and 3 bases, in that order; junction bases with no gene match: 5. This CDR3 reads CASSPMGTGDTGELFF. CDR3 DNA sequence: TGTGCCAGCAGCCCAATGGGGACAGGGGACACCGGGGAGCTGTTTTTT.

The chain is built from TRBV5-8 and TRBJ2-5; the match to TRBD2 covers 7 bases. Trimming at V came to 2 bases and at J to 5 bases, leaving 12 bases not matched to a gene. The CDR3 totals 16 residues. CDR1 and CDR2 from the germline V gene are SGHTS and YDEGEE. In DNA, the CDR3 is TGTGCCAGCAGCTTTTTAGCGGGCTACGACCGGGAGACCCAGTACTTC. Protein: CASSFLAGYDRETQYF. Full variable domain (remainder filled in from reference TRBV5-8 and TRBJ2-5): EAGVTQSPTHLIKTRGQQATLRCSPISGHTSVYWYQQALGLGLQFLLWYDEGEERNRGNFPPRFSGRQFPNYSSELNVNALELEDSALYLCASSFLAGYDRETQYFGPGTRLLVL.

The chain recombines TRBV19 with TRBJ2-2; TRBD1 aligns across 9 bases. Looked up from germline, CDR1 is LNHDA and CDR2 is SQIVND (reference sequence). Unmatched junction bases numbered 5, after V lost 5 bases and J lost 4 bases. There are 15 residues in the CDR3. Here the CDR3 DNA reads TGTGCCAGTAGTTCCGGGACAGGGTTCACCGGGGAGCTGTTTTTT. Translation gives CASSSGTGFTGELFF.

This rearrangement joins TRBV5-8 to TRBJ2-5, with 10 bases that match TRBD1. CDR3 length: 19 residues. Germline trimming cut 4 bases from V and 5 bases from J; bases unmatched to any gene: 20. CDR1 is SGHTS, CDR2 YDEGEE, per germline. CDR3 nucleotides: TGTGCCAGCAGCCCCCAATCTTTGTCGACAGGGGGCTTGAAGGAGACCCAGTACTTC. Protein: CASSPQSLSTGGLKETQYF.

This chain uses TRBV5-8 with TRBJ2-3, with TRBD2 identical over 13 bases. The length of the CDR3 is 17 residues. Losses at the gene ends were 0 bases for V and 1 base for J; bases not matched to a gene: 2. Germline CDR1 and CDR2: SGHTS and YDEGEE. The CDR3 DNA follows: TGTGCCAGCAGCTTGGGGACTAGCGGGAGCGGCACAGATACGCAGTATTTT. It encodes CASSLGTSGSGTDTQYF. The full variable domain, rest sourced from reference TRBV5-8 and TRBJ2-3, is EAGVTQSPTHLIKTRGQQATLRCSPISGHTSVYWYQQALGLGLQFLLWYDEGEERNRGNFPPRFSGRQFPNYSSELNVNALELEDSALYLCASSLGTSGSGTDTQYFGPGTRLTVL.

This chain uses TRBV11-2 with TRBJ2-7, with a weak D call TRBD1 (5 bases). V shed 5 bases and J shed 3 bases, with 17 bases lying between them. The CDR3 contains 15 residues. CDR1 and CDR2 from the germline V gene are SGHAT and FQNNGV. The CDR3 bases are TGTGCCAGCAGCCCGAGGCAGGGCGGTAACTACGAGCAGTACTTC. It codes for CASSPRQGGNYEQYF.